The clone carrying this T cell receptor beta chain was recorded only once. Its antigen is not identified. The same CDR3 is also encoded by other DNA sequences in this sample. The assay was immunoSEQ multiplex PCR, and TCRdb's table has in-frame clones only and misses some. The table lists around 2,100,000 clones, about 94% of them singletons. CDR3 length: 13 residues. Germline values: CDR1 MNHEY, CDR2 SMNVEV (reference sequence). V was cut by 3 bases and J by 0 bases, with 6 bases left in between. The naive CD8 subset, CD45RO-negative cells positively selected for CCR7, excluded terminally differentiated effector memory CD45RA+ cells. This specimen comes from a study of shared clonotypes between healthy human individuals. Study-wide findings and caveats: It was expected that sequencing depth would affect clonotype sharing among donors.

The clonotype originates from a young man in good health. The sequencing sample was made of naive CD8+ T cells sorted from blood. The V gene is TRBV27, the J gene TRBJ2-7, with unresolved D. CDR3 bases: TGTGCCAGCAGTTTTACGGCCTCCTACGAGCAGTACTTC. Translated, it gives CASSFTASYEQYF.